Following are 27 T cell receptor beta chains from one sample sequenced in a study of T cell changes during pregnancy in multiple sclerosis (dated by TCRdb to about 2019). The library was generated by the immunoSEQ multiplex PCR assay. Imported from immuneACCESS, the table was reduced by TCRdb to in-frame sequences with V and J called. These copies leave out some clones; in studies compared against another copy, an unresolved V gene accounts for under half, and the cause of the remainder is not known. For this sample the table gives some 38,000 clones, of which about 90% were detected only once. The leading ten clones occupy about 0.34% of the sample. The sample here was CD4+ T cells from peripheral blood mononuclear cells, taken after pregnancy. These receptors were taken from a female donor in good health, enrolled as a control in a pregnancy study.

This rearrangement joins TRBV4-2 to TRBJ2-2, with a tentative D call TRBD2 (5 bases). Trimming left V 4 bases short and J 2 bases short, with 17 bases between. The germline CDR1 and CDR2 sequences are LGHNA and YNFKEQ. There are 17 residues in the CDR3. CDR3 loop: CASSPPESGSNTGELFF. The CDR3 DNA reads as TGTGCCAGCAGCCCGCCAGAAAGTGGGAGTAACACCGGGGAGCTGTTTTTT.

The J gene is TRBJ2-3, the V gene TRBV9, with 12 bases matching TRBD1. The CDR3 length is 19 residues. Germline CDR1 reads SGDLS; CDR2 reads YYNGEE. Germline trimming cut 4 bases from V and 4 bases from J; bases unmatched to any gene: 16. CDR3 sequence reads: CASSSSKGDRGLRADTQYF. The CDR3 DNA is TGTGCCAGCAGCTCCTCAAAGGGGGACAGGGGGCTTCGAGCAGATACGCAGTATTTT.

This chain connects TRBV6-1 to TRBJ2-3; the D is unclear. Trimming shortened V by 0 bases and J by 5 bases, and 6 bases separated the two germline ends. There are 13 residues in the CDR3. Germline CDR1 reads MNHNS; CDR2 reads SASEGT. The DNA for the CDR3 is TGTGCCAGCAGTGAAGCTATCGGAGATACGCAGTATTTT. Its protein product is CASSEAIGDTQYF.

The genes are TRBV7-2 and TRBJ1-2; D perhaps matches TRBD1 (6 bases). The V gene lost 4 bases and the J gene lost 4 bases, with 10 bases spanning the gap. Germline V lookup: CDR1 SGHTA, CDR2 FQGNSA. The CDR3 covers 13 residues. The CDR3 region is CASSSGQTYGYTF. DNA of the CDR3: TGTGCCAGCAGCTCCGGACAGACCTATGGCTACACCTTC.

V gene TRBV19 combines with J gene TRBJ1-5, with D hard to call. Germline loops: CDR1 LNHDA, CDR2 SQIVND (reference sequence). There are 12 residues in the CDR3. The ends were cut back, 5 bases at V and 9 bases at J, with 11 bases in the middle. The CDR3 DNA is TGTGCCAGTAGTGTGGGAGCGGCGCCCCAGCATTTT. It encodes CASSVGAAPQHF.

This chain links TRBV2 with TRBJ2-7; the match to TRBD2 covers 8 bases. There are 14 residues in the CDR3. The germline V gene has CDR1 SNHLY and CDR2 FYNNEI. Germline trimming cut 2 bases from V and 5 bases from J; bases unmatched to any gene: 5. The CDR3 DNA sequence: TGTGCCAGCAGTGAATACGGGGGGGCGGACGAGCAGTACTTC. Its translation: CASSEYGGADEQYF.

The V gene is TRBV7-2, the J gene TRBJ1-2; 10 nucleotides align to TRBD1. The junction had 3 bases not matched to a gene; V was cut back by 4 bases and J by 7 bases. CDR1 is SGHTA, CDR2 FQGNSA, per germline. The CDR3 consists of 13 residues. The CDR3 region is CASSSDRGFGYTF. CDR3 nucleotide sequence: TGTGCCAGCAGCTCGGACAGGGGGTTTGGCTACACCTTC.

This chain joins TRBV5-6 and TRBJ1-1; tentatively, D is TRBD1 (6 bases). The CDR3 is made up of 16 amino acids. Trimming removed 0 bases at V and 0 bases at J, with 12 bases between. In germline, CDR1 is SGHDT, CDR2 YYEEEE. The CDR3 nucleotides are TGTGCCAGCAGCTTGGGGGGGGGCCGACTGAACACTGAAGCTTTCTTT. Protein sequence: CASSLGGGRLNTEAFF.

The chain employs TRBV7-8 and TRBJ2-1; TRBD2 might be the D (7 bases). V gave up 6 bases and J gave up 2 bases, with 17 bases separating them. The germline CDR1 and CDR2 sequences are SGHVS and FQNEAQ. The CDR3 is 16 amino acids. The CDR3 region has the DNA TGTGCCAGCAGGGAACGGGGGGCGAACCCCTACAATGAGCAGTTCTTC. It specifies CASRERGANPYNEQFF.

V and J are TRBV4-3 and TRBJ1-6, with TRBD1 matching 7 bases. Germline trimming cut 3 bases from V and 10 bases from J; bases unmatched to any gene: 6. This CDR3 has 14 residues. Germline V gives CDR1 LGHNA, CDR2 YSLEER. CDR3 residues: CASSQGQSISPLHF. The DNA of the CDR3 is TGCGCCAGCAGCCAGGGACAGTCAATCTCACCCCTCCACTTT.

The rearrangement links TRBV27 to TRBJ1-2; D not certain. The CDR3 spans 14 residues. Trimming pared 0 bases from V and 8 bases from J, leaving 13 bases between. From germline, CDR1 is MNHEY and CDR2 SMNVEV (reference sequence). The CDR3 loop is CASSLSRPLGGYTF. The CDR3 coding sequence is TGTGCCAGCAGTTTATCGAGGCCATTAGGAGGCTACACCTTC.

This chain joins TRBV30 and TRBJ1-2; 9 nucleotides match TRBD1. With 8 bases clipped from V and 2 bases from J, the junction kept 3 bases outside the gene matches. Germline V gives CDR1 GTSNPN, CDR2 SVGIG (reference sequence). The CDR3 is 12 amino acids. The CDR3 sequence is CARDRANYGYTF. Written as DNA, the CDR3 is TGTGCCAGGGACAGGGCGAACTATGGCTACACCTTC.

The gene calls are TRBV7-9 and TRBJ2-7; 7 bases agree with TRBD1. The CDR3 sequence is 14 residues long. Germline values: CDR1 SEHNR, CDR2 FQNEAQ (reference sequence). The J segment lost 3 bases and the V segment lost 8 bases, leaving 10 bases of the junction unmatched. CDR3: CASGPGGSLYEQYF. The DNA for the CDR3 is TGTGCCAGCGGCCCAGGGGGTTCCCTCTACGAGCAGTACTTC. The full variable domain, completed using reference TRBV7-9 and TRBJ2-7, is DTGVSQNPRHKITKRGQNVTFRCDPISEHNRLYWYRQTLGQGPEFLTYFQNEAQLEKSRLLSDRFSAERPKGSFSTLEIQRTEQGDSAMYLCASGPGGSLYEQYFGPGTRLTVT.

The gene calls are TRBV5-1 and TRBJ2-1; 8 bases map to TRBD2. Germline lookup yields CDR1 SGHRS and CDR2 YFSETQ. The CDR3 has 16 residues. With 0 bases clipped from V and 2 bases from J, the junction kept 4 bases outside the gene matches. The CDR3 spells CASSLVAGTTYNEQFF. The CDR3 DNA follows: TGCGCCAGCAGCTTGGTAGCGGGGACCACCTACAATGAGCAGTTCTTC.

V is TRBV4-3 and J is TRBJ1-2, with 8 bases identical to TRBD1. This CDR3 is built from 15 residues. V lost 2 bases and J lost 3; bases outside the gene matches: 5. Germline CDR1 LGHNA, CDR2 YSLEER. The CDR3 loop reads CASSQIPGQDYGYTF. DNA of the CDR3: TGCGCCAGCAGCCAAATACCGGGACAGGACTATGGCTACACCTTC.

The chain has TRBV5-1 and TRBJ1-2; 10 positions match TRBD1. This CDR3 region has 18 residues. J gave up 2 bases and V 4 bases, and 14 bases lay outside the gene matches. CDR1 is SGHRS, CDR2 YFSETQ, per germline. CDR3: CASSQPDRGLPGNYGYTF. CDR3 coding DNA: TGCGCCAGCAGCCAACCAGACAGGGGGCTCCCTGGAAACTATGGCTACACCTTC.

The V call is TRBV29-1, the J call TRBJ1-5, with D possibly matching TRBD1 (6 bases). Trimming removed 0 bases at V and 4 bases at J, with 10 bases between. Germline assignment: CDR1 SQVTM and CDR2 ANQGSEA. CDR3 length equals 14 residues. DNA for the CDR3: TGCAGCGTTGAAGAGACAGGTGGAAATCAGCCCCAGCATTTT. Protein: CSVEETGGNQPQHF.

This chain links TRBV5-1 with TRBJ2-5, with TRBD2 matching over 10 bases. The CDR3 is 13 amino acids. CDR1 is SGHRS and CDR2 is YFSETQ in the germline V gene. With 2 bases clipped from V and 14 bases from J, the junction kept 9 bases outside the gene matches. The CDR3 loop is CASSFPGSGGAYF. The DNA for the CDR3 is TGCGCCAGCAGCTTTCCGGGAAGCGGGGGGGCCTACTTC.

The rearrangement joins TRBV29-1 to TRBJ2-1; weak D call: TRBD2 (6 bases). With 7 bases removed from V and 15 bases from J, the gap between germline ends came to 19 bases. In germline, CDR1 is SQVTM, CDR2 ANQGSEA. The CDR3 contains 11 residues. In DNA form, the CDR3 reads TGCAGCGCCCCGACCCCGGGAGCCCTGTTCTTC. Residues: CSAPTPGALFF.

This chain's CDR3 is CAWRDQGWTGNTIYF. CDR3 nucleotides: TGTGCCTGGAGAGATCAGGGTTGGACTGGAAACACCATATATTTT. The V call is TRBV30, the J call TRBJ1-3, with D perhaps TRBD1 (5 bases). CDR3 length: 15 amino acids. Germline V gene lookup returns CDR1 GTSNPN and CDR2 SVGIG (reference sequence). Deletions cut 3 bases from V and 2 bases from J, with 14 bases between.

The V call is TRBV5-1, the J call TRBJ2-2; 7 bases are shared with TRBD1. V shed 5 bases and J 6 bases; nucleotides not matched to a gene: 10. This CDR3 spans 15 amino acids. Germline V gene data show CDR1 as SGHRS and CDR2 as YFSETQ. Here the CDR3 DNA reads TGCGCCAGCAGTCCTTCCCAGGGGGTGGCCGGGGAGCTGTTTTTT. Amino acid sequence: CASSPSQGVAGELFF.

By share of the sample, this clone is medium-sized (0.01 to 0.1%). The chain carries TRBV10-3 and TRBJ1-1, with a tentative D call TRBD1 (6 bases). The CDR3 runs 14 residues. In germline, CDR1 is ENHRY, CDR2 SYGVKD. Trimming pared 6 bases from V and 5 bases from J, leaving 16 bases between. Here the CDR3 reads CAIRMTGQGTEAFF. The CDR3 DNA is TGTGCCATCAGAATGACAGGCCAGGGTACTGAAGCTTTCTTT.

CDR3 coding DNA: TGTGCCAGCAGCTTTAGGACGGGGTGGGCAACTAATGAAAAACTGTTTTTT. This encodes CASSFRTGWATNEKLFF. The V and J genes are TRBV13 and TRBJ1-4; D is ambiguous. This CDR3 contains 17 residues. Germline values: CDR1 PRHDT, CDR2 FYEKMQ (reference sequence). V was clipped by 3 bases and J by 0 bases, with 14 bases between them.

The chain joins TRBV30 to TRBJ1-1; D is undetermined. Per the germline V gene, CDR1 is GTSNPN and CDR2 is SVGIG (reference sequence). CDR3 length: 11 amino acids. The V and J ends lost 8 bases and 5 bases respectively, with 12 bases between them. The CDR3 here is CAGRPGTEAFF. The CDR3 DNA reads TGTGCCGGAAGGCCCGGGACTGAAGCTTTCTTT.

CDR3 loop: CASSPHSGNSYNEQFF. CDR3 coding DNA: TGCGCCAGCAGCCCCCATAGCGGGAACTCCTACAATGAGCAGTTCTTC. The rearrangement uses TRBV5-1 and TRBJ2-1, with 8 bases that match TRBD2. The CDR3 extends over 16 amino acids. The ends lost 4 bases at V and 0 bases at J; junction bases unmatched: 6. Germline-derived CDR1 and CDR2 are SGHRS and YFSETQ.

The chain is built from TRBV5-1 and TRBJ2-2; maybe TRBD1 (6 bases). Germline V gene data show CDR1 as SGHRS and CDR2 as YFSETQ. This CDR3 is built from 16 residues. V shed 2 bases and J shed 1 base, with 12 bases lying between them. The CDR3 protein is CASSFPMGQNTGELFF. CDR3 nucleotides: TGCGCCAGCAGCTTCCCGATGGGACAGAACACCGGGGAGCTGTTTTTT.

The chain recombines TRBV4-1 with TRBJ2-1; tentatively, D is TRBD2 (5 bases). Germline V gene sequence: CDR1 MGHRA, CDR2 YSYEKL. V was shortened by 1 base and J by 0 bases, with 13 bases between the two germline ends. The CDR3 consists of 17 residues. The CDR3 here is CASSQGVFGVSYNEQFF. The CDR3 DNA sequence: TGCGCCAGCAGCCAAGGGGTCTTCGGGGTCTCCTACAATGAGCAGTTCTTC.